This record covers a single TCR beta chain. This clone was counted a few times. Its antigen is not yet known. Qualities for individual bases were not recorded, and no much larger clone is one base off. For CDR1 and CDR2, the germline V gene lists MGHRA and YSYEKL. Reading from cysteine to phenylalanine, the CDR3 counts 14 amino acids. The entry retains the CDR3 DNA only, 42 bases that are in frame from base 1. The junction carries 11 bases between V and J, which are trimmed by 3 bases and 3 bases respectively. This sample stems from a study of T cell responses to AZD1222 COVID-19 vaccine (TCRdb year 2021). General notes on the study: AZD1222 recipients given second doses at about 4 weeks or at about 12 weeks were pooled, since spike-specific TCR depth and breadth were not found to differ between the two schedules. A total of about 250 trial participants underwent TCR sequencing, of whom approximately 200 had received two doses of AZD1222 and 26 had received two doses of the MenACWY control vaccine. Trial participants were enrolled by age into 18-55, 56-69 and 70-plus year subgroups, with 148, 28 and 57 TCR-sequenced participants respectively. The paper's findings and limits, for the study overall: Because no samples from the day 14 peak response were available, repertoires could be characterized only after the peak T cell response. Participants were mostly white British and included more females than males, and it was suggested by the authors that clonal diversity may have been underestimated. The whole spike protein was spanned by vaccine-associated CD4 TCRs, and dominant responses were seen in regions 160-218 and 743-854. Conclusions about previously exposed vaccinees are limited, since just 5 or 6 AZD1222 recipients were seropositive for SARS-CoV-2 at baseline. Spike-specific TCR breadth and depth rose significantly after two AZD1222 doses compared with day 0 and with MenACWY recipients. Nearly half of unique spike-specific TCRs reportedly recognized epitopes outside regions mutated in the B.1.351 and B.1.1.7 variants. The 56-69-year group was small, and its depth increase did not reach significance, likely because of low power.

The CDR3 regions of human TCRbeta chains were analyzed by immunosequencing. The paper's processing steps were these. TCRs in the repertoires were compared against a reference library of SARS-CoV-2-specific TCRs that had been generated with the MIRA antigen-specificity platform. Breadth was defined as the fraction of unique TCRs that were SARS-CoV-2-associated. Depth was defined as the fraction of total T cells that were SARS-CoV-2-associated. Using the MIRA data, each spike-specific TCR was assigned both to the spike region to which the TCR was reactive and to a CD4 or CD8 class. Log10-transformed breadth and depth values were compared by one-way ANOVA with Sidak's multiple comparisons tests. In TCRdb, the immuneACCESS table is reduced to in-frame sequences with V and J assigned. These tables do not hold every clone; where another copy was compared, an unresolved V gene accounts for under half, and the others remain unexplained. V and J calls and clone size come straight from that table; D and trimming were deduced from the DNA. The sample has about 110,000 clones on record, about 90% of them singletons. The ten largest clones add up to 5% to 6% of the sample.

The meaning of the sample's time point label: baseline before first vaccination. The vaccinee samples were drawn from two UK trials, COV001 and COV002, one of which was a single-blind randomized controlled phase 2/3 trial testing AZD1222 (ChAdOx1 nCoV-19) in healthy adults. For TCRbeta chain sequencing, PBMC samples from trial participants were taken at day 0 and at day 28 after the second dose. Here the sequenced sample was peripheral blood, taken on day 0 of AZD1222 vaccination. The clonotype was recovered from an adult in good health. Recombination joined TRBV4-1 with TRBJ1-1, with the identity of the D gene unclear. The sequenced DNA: TGCGCCAGCAGCCAGTACTTGACGGACACTGAAGCTTTCTTT. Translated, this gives CASSQYLTDTEAFF.